The next 9 T cell receptor beta chains were all read from a single sample in a study of CD8+CD57+ T cells in acquired aplastic anemia. TCR beta VDJ and CDR3 were profiled, and genomic DNA was the template. TCRdb reanalysed the reads using MiXCR and keeps one entry per CDR3 protein. The sample lists roughly 160,000 distinct CDR3 sequences; around 60% were seen once. Sequences were obtained from sorted CD4+, CD8+, or CD8+CD57+ T cells (not recorded which) from PBMCs. The receptors derive from a human donor in good health.

J is TRBJ1-1 and V is TRBV2; unclear D gene. The V end was cut by 2 bases, the J end by 8 bases, with 9 bases between. CDR1 is SNHLY, CDR2 FYNNEI, per germline. The CDR3 is 12 amino acids. The CDR3 coding sequence is TGTGCCAGCAGTGAAAGGCGGGCAGAAGCTTTCTTT. Residues: CASSERRAEAFF. The variable domain in full, with the rest retrieved from reference TRBV2 and TRBJ1-1, is EPEVTQTPSHQVTQMGQEVILRCVPISNHLYFYWYRQILGQKVEFLVSFYNNEISEKSEIFDDQFSVERPDGSNFTLKIRSTKLEDSAMYFCASSERRAEAFFGQGTRLTVV.

The chain joins TRBV20-1 to TRBJ2-1, with TRBD1 matching 10 bases. The V segment lost 3 bases and the J segment 7 bases; nucleotides outside the gene matches: 9. Germline V CDR1 and CDR2: DFQATT, SNEGSKA (reference sequence). The CDR3 is made up of 15 amino acids. The CDR3, as DNA: TGCAGTGCTAGGCGTTGGGACAGGGGCGAAAATGAGCAGTTCTTC. Its protein is CSARRWDRGENEQFF.

This clonotype has at least ten counts. This chain joins TRBV5-1 and TRBJ2-5; D not resolved. Trimming took off 4 bases at V and 1 base at J, with 5 bases between the two ends. The CDR3 consists of 12 residues. Germline CDR1 is SGHRS and CDR2 is YFSETQ. The CDR3 DNA reads as TGCGCCAGCAGCCCCAGCCAAGAGACCCAGTACTTC. Amino acids: CASSPSQETQYF. The full variable domain, rest sourced from reference TRBV5-1 and TRBJ2-5, is KAGVTQTPRYLIKTRGQQVTLSCSPISGHRSVSWYQQTPGQGLQFLFEYFSETQRNKGNFPGRFSGRQFSNSRSEMNVSTLELGDSALYLCASSPSQETQYFGPGTRLLVL.

The genes are TRBV19 and TRBJ2-7, with D perhaps TRBD2 (6 bases). CDR1 and CDR2 from the germline V gene are LNHDA and SQIVND (reference sequence). Trimming took off 7 bases at V and 3 bases at J, with 10 bases between the two ends. CDR3 length: 12 amino acids. The DNA of the CDR3 is TGTGCCAGTACGGGCGGGGACTACGAGCAGTACTTC. Amino acids: CASTGGDYEQYF.

The V call is TRBV24-1, the J call TRBJ1-1, with no clear D. V lost 5 bases to trimming and J lost 1 base, with 7 bases between them. CDR3 size: 13 residues. Germline lookup yields CDR1 KGHDR and CDR2 SFDVKD. The CDR3 sequence is CATSGRRNTEAFF. The CDR3 nucleotides read TGTGCCACCAGTGGCAGGAGGAACACTGAAGCTTTCTTT.

This clonotype was seen a handful of times. The gene calls are TRBV6-5 and TRBJ2-1, with TRBD1 identical over 11 bases. With 0 bases clipped from V and 7 bases from J, the junction kept 11 bases outside the gene matches. CDR1 MNHEY and CDR2 SVGAGI come from the germline V gene. CDR3 size: 18 residues. The CDR3 loop is CASSYSLFRRDRGNEQFF. The CDR3 DNA is TGTGCCAGCAGTTACTCGTTATTCCGTCGGGACAGGGGGAATGAGCAGTTCTTC.

This clonotype was recorded many times. J is TRBJ2-7 and V is TRBV20-1, with 13 bases lining up with TRBD2. The CDR3 consists of 14 residues. Germline-derived CDR1 and CDR2 are DFQATT and SNEGSKA (reference sequence). V was pared by 5 bases and J by 2 bases, with 3 bases of the junction left unmatched. The CDR3 DNA is TGCAGTGCTGCACTAGCGGGAGGGGCCTACGAGCAGTACTTC. Translation: CSAALAGGAYEQYF.

The genes are TRBV15 and TRBJ2-1; 10 nucleotides line up with TRBD1. Per germline, CDR1 LNHNV and CDR2 YYDKDF (reference sequence). The V segment lost 3 bases and the J segment 7 bases; nucleotides outside the gene matches: 12. This CDR3 contains 17 residues. In DNA, the CDR3 is TGTGCCACCAGCAGGTCCATGTCGGGACAGGGGTTTAATGAGCAGTTCTTC. It specifies CATSRSMSGQGFNEQFF.

The chain links TRBV2 to TRBJ2-7; D is ambiguous. This CDR3 is 16 amino acids long. The V and J ends lost 0 bases and 3 bases respectively, with 15 bases between them. Germline V gives CDR1 SNHLY, CDR2 FYNNEI. The CDR3 reads CASSEAAISALYEQYF. The CDR3 nucleotides read TGTGCCAGCAGTGAAGCGGCCATCTCCGCGCTCTACGAGCAGTACTTC.